The 8 T cell receptor beta chains reported below all come from one sample, sequenced in a study of blood T cells in healthy people across ages. For the second PCR, which ran for about 6 to 11 cycles, a sample-barcoded 5' primer and a J-beta primer mix were used. TCRdb itself ran the 5' RACE reads through MiXCR, one entry per CDR3 protein. The sample consists of approximately 940,000 distinct CDR3 sequences, around 48% of them appearing once. The material sequenced was blood. The receptors here all came from a man aged 30 to 45 in good health.

A word on this clonotype: A read error may be the cause here, since a much bigger clone is one base away. V usage is TRBV20-1 and J usage is TRBJ2-5; 8 bases line up with TRBD2. CDR1 DFQATT and CDR2 SNEGSKA come from the germline V gene (reference sequence). There are 14 residues in the CDR3. Trimming removed 1 base from V and 0 bases from J; junction bases left unmatched: 1. The CDR3 region is CSARVAGNQETQYF. The DNA of the CDR3 is TGCAGTGCTAGAGTAGCGGGGAACCAAGAGACCCAGTACTTC.

This clonotype was seen a handful of times. The chain has TRBV12-3 or TRBV12-4 and TRBJ2-5; 10 nucleotides agree with TRBD2. The CDR3 extends over 14 amino acids. V lost 5 bases to trimming and J lost 4 bases; unmatched junction nucleotides: 4. CDR3 DNA sequence: TGTGCCAGCAGTAGAGCGGGGGGGTTAGAGACCCAGTACTTC. Protein product: CASSRAGGLETQYF.

This clonotype came up a few times. This chain uses TRBV2 with TRBJ1-5; TRBD1 matches 10 bases. The CDR3 is made up of 15 amino acids. Germline loops: CDR1 SNHLY, CDR2 FYNNEI. Germline trimming cut 4 bases from V and 5 bases from J; bases unmatched to any gene: 5. The CDR3 coding sequence is TGTGCCAGCAGTGTGGGACAGGGGCCCCATCAGCCCCAGCATTTT. This codes for CASSVGQGPHQPQHF.

The chain joins TRBV5-1 to TRBJ1-6, with D perhaps TRBD1 (5 bases). V was trimmed by 0 bases and J by 6 bases, leaving 7 bases between them. The CDR3 extends over 14 amino acids. The V gene's germline CDR1 is SGHRS and CDR2 YFSETQ. CDR3 DNA sequence: TGCGCCAGCAGCTTGGCGACAGTTAATTCACCCCTCCACTTT. Its translation is CASSLATVNSPLHF.

V is TRBV3-1 and J is TRBJ1-4; D is possibly TRBD1 (5 bases). The CDR3 loop spans 12 amino acids. Germline V gene sequence: CDR1 LGHDT, CDR2 YNNKEL (reference sequence). Trimming cost V 3 bases and J 11 bases, with 10 bases left between them. Here the CDR3 DNA reads TGTGCCAGCAGCCACGACAGTAGCAAACTGTTTTTT. Amino acid sequence: CASSHDSSKLFF.

The V and J genes are TRBV6-5 and TRBJ2-7; D is perhaps TRBD2 (5 bases). Germline V gene lookup returns CDR1 MNHEY and CDR2 SVGAGI. The CDR3 has 14 amino acids. V lost 0 bases and J lost 3, with 9 bases in between. This CDR3 reads CASSYSGSDYEQYF. For the CDR3, the DNA is TGTGCCAGCAGTTACTCGGGGAGTGACTACGAGCAGTACTTC.

With regard to this clonotype: Sequence at one end of the junction differs from germline and may be a read error. The V gene is TRBV28, the J gene TRBJ2-1; 10 positions agree with TRBD2. The CDR3 runs 16 residues. CDR1 and CDR2 (germline): MDHEN, SYDVKM. The CDR3 protein is CASSLLAGGSYSEQFF. CDR3 coding DNA: TGTGCCAGCAGCCTGTTAGCGGGGGGCTCCTACAGTGAGCAGTTCTTC.

The chain couples TRBV12-3 or TRBV12-4 to TRBJ2-1, with a possible D match to TRBD1 (6 bases). The V and J ends lost 6 bases and 8 bases respectively, with 20 bases between them. CDR3 length: 15 amino acids. The CDR3 protein is CASSSGHLPSHEQFF. CDR3 sequence (DNA): TGTGCCAGCAGCTCGGGACACCTCCCTTCCCATGAGCAGTTCTTC.